The rows below give T cell receptor beta chains drawn from one sample of a study of cytomegalovirus exposure and HLA in healthy donors. TCRdb's copy holds only in-frame clones and misses some; the assay was immunoSEQ multiplex PCR. The table lists 100,000 to 120,000 clones, around 80% of them singletons. Sequences were obtained from PBMCs. The receptors were gathered from a young man in good health and CMV-seropositive. Each CDR3 is given with its conserved first and last residue. A D gene is named only where the DNA matches it firmly. Rows give clone size only sometimes, using once, few, many, or a class for an expanded clone.

CDR3 DNA	CDR3 protein	V gene	clone size	J gene	D gene
TGTGCCAGCAGCCCACACGACGGGTCACAAGAGACCCAGTACTTC	CASSPHDGSQETQYF	TRBV7-9	NA	TRBJ2-5	NA
TGTGCCTGGAGTCGTGAGACAGGCCGAACCCAGTACTTC	CAWSRETGRTQYF	TRBV30	NA	TRBJ2-5	NA
TGTGCCAGCAGCCTCGGACAGGAGGGCTACACCTTC	CASSLGQEGYTF	TRBV7-9	once	TRBJ1-2	TRBD1
TGTGCCAGCAGCCGGGGACAGGTAGAGACCCAGTACTTC	CASSRGQVETQYF	TRBV5-6	NA	TRBJ2-5	TRBD1
TGTGCCAGCAGCGTCAGGGGGCCCAGCTCCTACGAGCAGTACTTC	CASSVRGPSSYEQYF	TRBV25-1	NA	TRBJ2-7	TRBD1
TGTGCCAGCCTCCGGGACAGGGTGTCACCCCTCCACTTT	CASLRDRVSPLHF	TRBV7-9	NA	TRBJ1-6	TRBD1
TGTGCCTGGAGTCAACAGGGGGACACTGAAGCTTTCTTT	CAWSQQGDTEAFF	TRBV30	NA	TRBJ1-1	TRBD1
TGTGCCAGTAGTAGCTTGGGACAGGGGAAGTATGGCTACACCTTC	CASSSLGQGKYGYTF	TRBV19	NA	TRBJ1-2	TRBD1
TGTGCCAGCACCTTGACAGGGGAGAACACTGAAGCTTTCTTT	CASTLTGENTEAFF	TRBV6-5	NA	TRBJ1-1	TRBD1
TGTGCCAGTACCCCCCCCAGGGATGGTGGTACTGAAGCTTTCTTT	CASTPPRDGGTEAFF	TRBV19	few	TRBJ1-1	NA
TGTGCCAGCAGCTTAAGCCCTACACAGGGGACGGAGGGCTACACCTTC	CASSLSPTQGTEGYTF	TRBV7-8	NA	TRBJ1-2	TRBD1
TGCGCCAGCAGCCCAGGACAGGGTTATTCACCCCTCCACTTT	CASSPGQGYSPLHF	TRBV4-3	NA	TRBJ1-6	TRBD1
TGTGCCAGCAGACTTTTACGGGACAAATCCTACGAGCAGTACTTC	CASRLLRDKSYEQYF	TRBV6-5	NA	TRBJ2-7	NA
TGTGCCATCAGTGTTCCTAGCGGGGTATCAGATACGCAGTATTTT	CAISVPSGVSDTQYF	TRBV10-3	NA	TRBJ2-3	TRBD2
TGTGCCAGCAGCGTAGGAACAAATAAAGAGACCCAGTACTTC	CASSVGTNKETQYF	TRBV9	NA	TRBJ2-5	NA